This T cell receptor (beta chain) was retrieved from a study of cytomegalovirus exposure and HLA in healthy donors. The PCR used 60 Vbeta and 13 Jbeta primers. Sequencing was performed with immunoSEQ multiplex PCR; in TCRdb, only in-frame clones are kept and a portion is missing. The sample includes about 150,000 clones, roughly 72% of them seen just once. Regarding the study as a whole: Apparent HLA restriction characterized most CMV-associated TCR beta chains in a later analysis. The study reported that TCR beta sequences accurately predicted HLA-A and HLA-B alleles in most subjects.

The CDR3 spans 16 residues. Trimming took 5 bases from V and 7 from J; bases not matched to a gene: 12. The germline CDR1 and CDR2 sequences are SGHTA and FQGNSA. This clone was seen once. Its specificity is unknown. This TCR was recovered from a man in his forties or fifties in good health and CMV-seronegative. This sequence joins TRBV7-2 and TRBJ2-4, with 9 positions matching TRBD1. What was sequenced was PBMCs. The CDR3 sequence: CASSTGVGQGFNIQYF. DNA of the CDR3: TGTGCCAGCAGCACAGGAGTGGGACAGGGCTTTAACATTCAGTACTTC.